Below, 18 T cell receptor beta chains from the same sample are listed, as sequenced in a study of cytomegalovirus exposure and HLA in healthy donors (dated by TCRdb to about 2017). To prepare the library, the immunoSEQ multiplex PCR assay was applied. Here the immuneACCESS table is served through TCRdb, limited to in-frame sequences with V and J called. Missing clones are a known gap in these copies; in checked studies unresolved V genes cover under half, and the rest lacks a known reason. This sample has fewer than 90,000 clones in its table, and approximately 93% of those were observed once. The ten largest clones represent approximately 3.4% of the sample. The sequenced sample was PBMCs. These receptors were taken from a woman aged 18-29 years in good health and CMV-seropositive.

This clone came up once. The V gene is TRBV30, the J gene TRBJ2-6; TRBD1 matches at 9 bases. Germline trimming cut 4 bases from V and 5 bases from J; bases unmatched to any gene: 12. Looked up from germline, CDR1 is GTSNPN and CDR2 is SVGIG (reference sequence). The CDR3 has 17 residues. The CDR3 DNA reads as TGTGCCTGGACCGGGACAGGGCTCCCGGGCCGGGCCAACGTCCTGACTTTC. Its translation is CAWTGTGLPGRANVLTF. Full variable domain (rest looked up from reference TRBV30 and TRBJ2-6): SQTIHQWPATLVQPVGSPLSLECTVEGTSNPNLYWYRQAAGRGLQLLFYSVGIGQISSEVPQNLSASRPQDRQFILSSKKLLLSDSGFYLCAWTGTGLPGRANVLTFGAGSRLTVL.

The rearrangement links TRBV30 to TRBJ2-1; tentatively, D is TRBD2 (6 bases). V was clipped by 8 bases and J by 0 bases, with 14 bases between them. Germline V gene sequence: CDR1 GTSNPN, CDR2 SVGIG (reference sequence). The CDR3 is made up of 14 amino acids. The CDR3 region has the DNA TGTGCCGCAGCGGGCTTGAGCTCCTACAATGAGCAGTTCTTC. Translating gives CAAAGLSSYNEQFF. The full variable domain, in which reference TRBV30 and TRBJ2-1 provide the parts outside the CDR3, is SQTIHQWPATLVQPVGSPLSLECTVEGTSNPNLYWYRQAAGRGLQLLFYSVGIGQISSEVPQNLSASRPQDRQFILSSKKLLLSDSGFYLCAAAGLSSYNEQFFGPGTRLTVL.

The chain recombines TRBV19 with TRBJ1-2; 8 nucleotides align to TRBD1. V shed 4 bases and J 3 bases; nucleotides not matched to a gene: 10. CDR3 length equals 16 residues. From germline, CDR1 is LNHDA and CDR2 SQIVND (reference sequence). CDR3 coding DNA: TGTGCCAGTAGTACGGGACAGGTACGCCTTCACTATGGCTACACCTTC. Its protein is CASSTGQVRLHYGYTF.

This clone was counted a single time. This chain links TRBV14 with TRBJ2-7; the match to TRBD1 covers 8 bases. CDR1 and CDR2 from the germline V gene are SGHDN and FVKESK. J gave up 4 bases and V 4 bases, and 6 bases lay outside the gene matches. CDR3 length: 14 residues. The DNA for the CDR3 is TGTGCCAGCAGCCGCAGGGGGCAAGGATACGAGCAGTACTTC. This gives the protein CASSRRGQGYEQYF.

This clone was recorded only once. This chain links TRBV6-1 with TRBJ2-6, with D unclear. Looked up from germline, CDR1 is MNHNS and CDR2 is SASEGT. V shed 2 bases and J shed 0 bases, with 5 bases lying between them. CDR3 size: 15 residues. CDR3 coding DNA: TGTGCCAGCAGTGAACCGGGCTCTGGGGCCAACGTCCTGACTTTC. Protein product: CASSEPGSGANVLTF.

The chain uses TRBV5-1 and TRBJ1-5; D remains ambiguous. V lost 3 bases and J 0 bases, leaving 16 bases between the germline ends. This CDR3 has 17 amino acids. Germline V CDR1 and CDR2: SGHRS, YFSETQ. The CDR3 DNA is TGCGCCAGCAGCTATACAGACACGATAAATAGCAATCAGCCCCAGCATTTT. Residues: CASSYTDTINSNQPQHF. The full variable domain, its missing parts supplied by reference TRBV5-1 and TRBJ1-5, is KAGVTQTPRYLIKTRGQQVTLSCSPISGHRSVSWYQQTPGQGLQFLFEYFSETQRNKGNFPGRFSGRQFSNSRSEMNVSTLELGDSALYLCASSYTDTINSNQPQHFGDGTRLSIL.

V usage is TRBV27 and J usage is TRBJ1-5, with 8 nucleotides matching TRBD1. The trim removed 6 bases at V and 4 bases at J, leaving 8 bases unmatched. The germline gives CDR1 MNHEY, CDR2 SMNVEV (reference sequence). The CDR3 is made up of 15 amino acids. The CDR3 is CASSRGQGRNQPQHF. The CDR3 DNA is TGTGCCAGCAGCCGTGGACAGGGAAGAAATCAGCCCCAGCATTTT.

Details on this clone: One junction end disagrees with the germline gene, perhaps due to a read error. The chain joins TRBV5-4 to TRBJ1-4, with TRBD1 identical over 9 bases. From germline, CDR1 is SGHNT and CDR2 YYREEE (reference sequence). The CDR3 spans 16 residues. The CDR3 bases are TGTGCCAGCAGTTTGGGGCCGGGACAGGGTGAAGAAAAACTGTTTTTT. This codes for CASSLGPGQGEEKLFF.

This clone has just one count. The chain recombines TRBV7-7 with TRBJ1-4; no firm D call. Trimming took 2 bases from V and 5 from J, leaving 9 bases between them. The germline gives CDR1 SSHAT, CDR2 FNYEAQ (reference sequence). This CDR3 is built from 14 residues. The CDR3 DNA reads TGTGCCAGCAGCTTACAGGTGGCAAATGAAAAACTGTTTTTT. This gives the protein CASSLQVANEKLFF.

The gene calls are TRBV14 and TRBJ2-2; D uncertain. The V end lost 2 bases, the J end lost 1 base, and 5 bases lay between the germline ends. The CDR3 is 14 amino acids. Germline lookup yields CDR1 SGHDN and CDR2 FVKESK. The CDR3 region is CASSQFRNTGELFF. In nucleotides, the CDR3 is TGTGCCAGCAGCCAATTCAGGAACACCGGGGAGCTGTTTTTT.

This clone has just one count. The V call is TRBV4-1, the J call TRBJ2-5; D is possibly TRBD2 (6 bases). The CDR3 length is 15 residues. V lost 1 base, J lost 2 bases, and 11 bases lay in between. Per the germline V gene, CDR1 is MGHRA and CDR2 is YSYEKL. This CDR3 reads CASSQGWTNQETQYF. The CDR3 coding sequence is TGCGCCAGCAGCCAAGGGTGGACTAATCAAGAGACCCAGTACTTC.

This clone was observed once. The J gene is TRBJ1-2, the V gene TRBV7-9; 10 bases align to TRBD1. Germline V gene sequence: CDR1 SEHNR, CDR2 FQNEAQ (reference sequence). The CDR3 extends over 16 amino acids. J lost 7 bases, V lost 2 bases, and 10 bases had no gene match. The CDR3 sequence: CASSLLTPGTGVGYTF. The CDR3 DNA reads TGTGCCAGCAGCTTATTGACACCCGGGACAGGGGTTGGCTACACCTTC.

The gene calls are TRBV7-3 and TRBJ1-1; D may be TRBD1 (6 bases). CDR1 and CDR2 from the germline V gene are SGHTA and FQGTGA. The CDR3 is made up of 15 amino acids. V shed 2 bases and J shed 0 bases, with 10 bases lying between them. The CDR3 coding sequence is TGTGCCAGCAGCTTACAGGGGACTATGAACACTGAAGCTTTCTTT. Translated: CASSLQGTMNTEAFF.

The J gene is TRBJ2-3, the V gene TRBV5-1; possibly TRBD2 for D (5 bases). The CDR3 contains 16 residues. The germline gives CDR1 SGHRS, CDR2 YFSETQ. V lost 0 bases and J 2 bases, leaving 13 bases between the germline ends. The CDR3 coding sequence is TGCGCCAGCAGCTTGGCCCTGGGAGAGGACACAGATACGCAGTATTTT. This translates into CASSLALGEDTDTQYF.

This chain joins TRBV7-2 and TRBJ2-3; 8 bases are shared with TRBD1. The CDR3 covers 15 residues. Trimming took 5 bases from V and 5 from J; bases not matched to a gene: 9. Germline assignment: CDR1 SGHTA and CDR2 FQGNSA. The CDR3 reads CASSPGTGGKDTQYF. In DNA, the CDR3 is TGTGCCAGCAGCCCCGGGACAGGCGGTAAAGATACGCAGTATTTT.

This chain connects TRBV7-6 to TRBJ1-6; weak D call: TRBD1 (5 bases). Trimming took off 4 bases at V and 13 bases at J, with 23 bases between the two ends. This CDR3 comprises 16 residues. Germline V gene sequence: CDR1 SGHVS, CDR2 FNYEAQ. Here the CDR3 reads CASSSMGRGQGGPLHF. CDR3 DNA sequence: TGTGCCAGCAGCTCCATGGGACGCGGCCAAGGAGGGCCCCTCCACTTT.

V gene TRBV28 combines with J gene TRBJ1-2; D unclear. The CDR3 is 15 amino acids. The germline CDR1 and CDR2 sequences are MDHEN and SYDVKM. Trimming stripped 5 bases from V and 8 bases from J, with 21 bases between. The CDR3, as DNA: TGTGCCAGCAGTGCGGCGACGTGGCAGGAGGGAGGCTACACCTTC. Amino acid sequence: CASSAATWQEGGYTF.

The V call is TRBV20-1, the J call TRBJ1-1; D gene ambiguous. CDR3 length: 11 residues. The V gene lost 3 bases and the J gene lost 8 bases, with 10 bases spanning the gap. CDR1 and CDR2 from the germline V gene are DFQATT and SNEGSKA (reference sequence). DNA for the CDR3: TGCAGTGCTAGTTTGGGCAGAGAAGCTTTCTTT. Its translation is CSASLGREAFF.